This record looks at one T cell receptor beta chain sequence and its context. Its target is not known. As the sequencing template, cDNA was produced by extracting RNA and reverse transcribing it. Measured with immunoSEQ multiplex PCR; TCRdb has only the in-frame clones, and not every one. The table includes some 160,000 clones, roughly two thirds detected once. These data originate in a study of CD8+ T cells in alopecia areata. Overall study: In an open-label trial, patients got 5 to 10 mg tofacitinib twice daily.

Study observations and caveats: Affected lesional scalp, above all in alopecia totalis/universalis, was more clonal than normal scalp. Baseline CD8+ expansion's link to response remains uncertain, as there was one nonresponder. The study also sequences resident alphabeta T cells of normal skin in scalp samples.

Treatment indicated: oral pan-JAK inhibitor, 5-10 mg twice daily. Between the trimmed V and J ends, which lost 1 base and 4 bases, there was a span of 10 bases. The CDR3 loop spans 14 amino acids. Germline values: CDR1 SEHNR, CDR2 FQNEAQ (reference sequence). Sample: CD4+ T cells sorted from blood, taken at week 4, from a patient treated with tofacitinib. This chain connects TRBV7-9 to TRBJ2-5, with D possibly being TRBD2 (6 bases). The clonotype was recovered from a human donor with alopecia areata. The CDR3 region is CASSLVRGGETQYF. In DNA form, the CDR3 reads TGTGCCAGCAGCTTAGTTCGGGGAGGAGAGACCCAGTACTTC.